Listed below are T cell receptor beta chains from one sample, sequenced in a study of response to subunit inactivated influenza vaccine. In TCRdb, the RT-PCR reads were re-called with MiXCR into one record per CDR3 protein. The data contain about 540,000 distinct CDR3 sequences, around 13% of them singletons. Material: PBMCs from blood, obtained 11 to 12 days after vaccination. Source of these receptors: a man aged 50 to 59 who received an inactivated influenza vaccine. The conserved cysteine and the conserved F or W are not part of the CDR3 here. The order of the fields is V gene, J gene, CDR3 protein.

v_gene: TRBV2
j_gene: TRBJ2-7
CDR3aa: ASRDDRTYEQY

v_gene: TRBV20-1
j_gene: TRBJ1-1
CDR3aa: SATRREANTEAF

v_gene: TRBV5-1
j_gene: TRBJ2-5
CDR3aa: ASSTQQGGETQY

v_gene: TRBV9
j_gene: TRBJ2-1
CDR3aa: ASSVGVTSGFNEQF

v_gene: TRBV7-2
j_gene: TRBJ2-7
CDR3aa: ASSYSSGSSSYEQY

v_gene: TRBV7-3
j_gene: TRBJ2-7
CDR3aa: ASSPSSGSYEQY

v_gene: TRBV4-2
j_gene: TRBJ1-3
CDR3aa: ASSQGRAGASGNTIY

v_gene: TRBV7-2
j_gene: TRBJ2-3
CDR3aa: ASSLGLAGGSTQY

v_gene: TRBV27
j_gene: TRBJ1-2
CDR3aa: ASSFAGSYGYT

v_gene: TRBV27
j_gene: TRBJ2-2
CDR3aa: ASSLIGAGNTGELF

v_gene: TRBV20-1
j_gene: TRBJ2-5
CDR3aa: SAIAGIGETQY

v_gene: TRBV7-6
j_gene: TRBJ2-7
CDR3aa: ASSASGAAEQY

v_gene: TRBV20-1
j_gene: TRBJ2-3
CDR3aa: SARSNRGGTDTQY

v_gene: TRBV4-3
j_gene: TRBJ2-3
CDR3aa: ASSQEEPTDTQY

v_gene: TRBV12-3/TRBV12-4
j_gene: TRBJ2-5
CDR3aa: ASSATSGGVQETQY

v_gene: TRBV18
j_gene: TRBJ2-7
CDR3aa: ASSLNSPGQLYEQY

v_gene: TRBV4-2
j_gene: TRBJ2-3
CDR3aa: ASSTLGTSGGADTQY

v_gene: TRBV7-9
j_gene: TRBJ2-5
CDR3aa: ASSLLVVDRSGETQY

v_gene: TRBV20-1
j_gene: TRBJ2-1
CDR3aa: SARELAGTYNEQF

v_gene: TRBV7-2
j_gene: TRBJ2-1
CDR3aa: ASSLAGGGPYNEQF

v_gene: TRBV27
j_gene: TRBJ2-3
CDR3aa: ASRSGRATDTQY

v_gene: TRBV6-2/TRBV6-3
j_gene: TRBJ2-1
CDR3aa: ASRSKQGARGPYNEQF

v_gene: TRBV6-2/TRBV6-3
j_gene: TRBJ2-1
CDR3aa: ASSSRTGTLSYNEQF

v_gene: TRBV5-4
j_gene: TRBJ2-2
CDR3aa: ASSPGQGTGTGELF

v_gene: TRBV27
j_gene: TRBJ2-2
CDR3aa: ASSGQGVDTGELF

v_gene: TRBV13
j_gene: TRBJ2-3
CDR3aa: ASSRPTGTDTQY

v_gene: TRBV28
j_gene: TRBJ1-5
CDR3aa: ASSLLHRGNQPQH

v_gene: TRBV6-2/TRBV6-3
j_gene: TRBJ1-2
CDR3aa: AGGGRDYGYT

v_gene: TRBV27
j_gene: TRBJ1-1
CDR3aa: ASSLSYRGAEAF

v_gene: TRBV20-1
j_gene: TRBJ1-6
CDR3aa: SATDGRDASPLH

v_gene: TRBV12-3/TRBV12-4
j_gene: TRBJ2-1
CDR3aa: ASSLGAGGTNEQF

v_gene: TRBV29-1
j_gene: TRBJ2-5
CDR3aa: SVAGFVYKIEETQY